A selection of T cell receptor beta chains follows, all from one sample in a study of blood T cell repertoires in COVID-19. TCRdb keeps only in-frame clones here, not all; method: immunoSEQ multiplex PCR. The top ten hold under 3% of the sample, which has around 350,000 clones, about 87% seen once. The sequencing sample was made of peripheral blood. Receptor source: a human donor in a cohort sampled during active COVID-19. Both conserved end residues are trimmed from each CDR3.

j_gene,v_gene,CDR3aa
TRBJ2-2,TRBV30,AWRIRQGIGTGELF
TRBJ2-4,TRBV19,ASSITPGAEQRNIQY
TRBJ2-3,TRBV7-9,ASSRGGRLVDTQY
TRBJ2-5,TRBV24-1,ATSDWTSMGETQY
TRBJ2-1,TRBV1,TSSPRPNYNEQF
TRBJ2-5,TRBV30,ASLSKTGWTQETQY
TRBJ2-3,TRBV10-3,AISSGRYDTQY
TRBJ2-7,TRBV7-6,ASSLAPVSPGVTYEQY
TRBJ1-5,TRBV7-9,ASSPGGGNQPQH
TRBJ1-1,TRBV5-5,ASSLTGGTEAF
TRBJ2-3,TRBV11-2,ASSLEGRSSTDTQY
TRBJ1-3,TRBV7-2,ASSKTGPGNTIY
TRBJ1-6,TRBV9,ASSAGQGDNSPLH
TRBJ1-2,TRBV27,ASSLGQGRGSNYGYT
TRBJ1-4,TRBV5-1,ASTTDRGGNEKLF
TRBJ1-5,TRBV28,ASSLRGQPQH
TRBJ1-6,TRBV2,ASRMGQGGSPLH
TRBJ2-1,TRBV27,ASSTPSSGGREGEQF
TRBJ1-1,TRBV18,ASSPGGAADTEAF
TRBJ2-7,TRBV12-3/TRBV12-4,ASRERNPYEQY
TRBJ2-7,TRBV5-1,ASSLQEGNYEQY
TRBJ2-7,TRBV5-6,ASTILAGVGEQY
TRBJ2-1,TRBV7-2,ASSLAVLAGAGSYNEQF
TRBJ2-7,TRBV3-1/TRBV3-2,ASSQAAGAV